This is a list of T cell receptor beta chains from one sample in a study of shared clonotypes between healthy human individuals. The repertoire was sequenced with immunoSEQ multiplex PCR; TCRdb's copy has only in-frame clones and lacks some. Counted here are fewer than 1 million clones, 90% to 98% occurring once; the ten biggest clones make up around 0.25%. The specimen sequenced was naive CD8+ T cells sorted from blood. All receptors come from a man aged 30-40 years in good health. Both conserved end residues are part of each CDR3. A D gene is named only where the DNA matches it firmly. Clone size is shown for a subset of rows, as once, few, many or a class of expanded clone.

d_call	clone_size	j_call	v_call	cdr3_aa
-	-	TRBJ1-1	TRBV6-5	CASSYTGANTEAFF
TRBD2	-	TRBJ2-1	TRBV7-2	CASSLWLADNNEQFF
TRBD2	-	TRBJ2-7	TRBV7-9	CASGESGVYEQYF
TRBD1	-	TRBJ2-2	TRBV28	CASSPGQGRTLHNTGELFF
TRBD2	-	TRBJ2-3	TRBV7-3	CASSLSGRSSDTQYF
TRBD1	-	TRBJ2-7	TRBV6-6	CASTLGGRGPYEQYF
-	-	TRBJ1-4	TRBV4-1	CASSQDSGTATNEKLFF
TRBD2	-	TRBJ2-3	TRBV5-4	CASNEYHSGGSTDTQYF
-	-	TRBJ1-1	TRBV2	CASRGRGAFF
TRBD1	-	TRBJ1-4	TRBV15	CATSRGIGTGGQGKLFF
-	-	TRBJ2-1	TRBV5-6	CASSLTGYNEQFF
-	-	TRBJ2-1	TRBV6-5	CASSGSGYSYNEQFF
TRBD1	-	TRBJ1-2	TRBV27	CASSLSQTGDTYGYTF
TRBD2	-	TRBJ2-1	TRBV28	CASRATSGIYNEQFF
TRBD1	-	TRBJ2-7	TRBV10-1	CASSAERDSPFLYEQYF
-	-	TRBJ1-1	TRBV27	CASSPTGMNTEAFF
-	-	TRBJ1-1	TRBV11-2	CASSLEPGVTEAFF
-	-	TRBJ2-5	TRBV21-1	CASSKRLAGEETQYF
TRBD2	-	TRBJ2-1	TRBV29-1	CSGTLAGSYNEQFF
TRBD2	-	TRBJ2-3	TRBV5-6	CASSHGLEPDTQYF
-	-	TRBJ2-1	TRBV27	CASSLLPLGGNEQFF
-	-	TRBJ1-5	TRBV20-1	CSASGGQPQHF
TRBD2	-	TRBJ2-7	TRBV27	CASSQPTSGGYEQYF
TRBD1	-	TRBJ2-3	TRBV7-9	CASSLLDRGGDTQYF
TRBD2	-	TRBJ2-7	TRBV5-1	CASSLETSGPYEQYF
TRBD1	-	TRBJ1-1	TRBV7-2	CASSPQGAHPEAFF
TRBD2	-	TRBJ2-7	TRBV4-1	CASQTGGGSSYEQYF
-	-	TRBJ2-1	TRBV29-1	CSVEIGRGVGGLFNEQFF
-	-	TRBJ2-1	TRBV7-2	CASSPGAGAYNEQFF
TRBD1	-	TRBJ1-3	TRBV5-1	CASSAGQGPGNTIYF
-	once	TRBJ1-5	TRBV4-1	CASSQGQLQPQHF
-	-	TRBJ2-7	TRBV19	CASSIDRADTRYEQYF
TRBD1	-	TRBJ2-2	TRBV27	CASRLTGDLVELFF
TRBD2	-	TRBJ2-7	TRBV11-2	CASSLGGSGYEQYF
-	-	TRBJ1-2	TRBV5-1	CASSLTGTDYGYTF
TRBD1	-	TRBJ2-7	TRBV5-1	CASSLPDRGEYEQYF
TRBD1	-	TRBJ2-3	TRBV29-1	CSVESPLQGITDTQYF
-	-	TRBJ1-1	TRBV6-6	CASSYSMGLNTEAFF
TRBD1	-	TRBJ1-2	TRBV6-5	CASSTAQGARYGYTF
-	-	TRBJ2-3	TRBV27	CASSPPGLSIVETDTQYF
-	-	TRBJ2-5	TRBV7-9	CASSLIGMQETQYF
-	-	TRBJ2-7	TRBV10-1	CASKVPGGYEQYF
-	-	TRBJ2-3	TRBV7-8	CASSYFAYRSEVPDTQYF
-	-	TRBJ2-6	TRBV5-1	CASSLNEGAGANVLTF
TRBD2	-	TRBJ2-5	TRBV7-9	CASSSASGLKTYWETQYF
-	-	TRBJ1-1	TRBV2	CASNPPSGPERFF
TRBD1	-	TRBJ2-1	TRBV9	CASSPWDRFNEQFF
-	once	TRBJ2-4	TRBV7-9	CASSLVEGVRNIQYF
-	-	TRBJ1-3	TRBV28	CASIPAGDHGNTIYF
-	-	TRBJ2-1	TRBV7-9	CASTTGGNEQFF
-	-	TRBJ2-1	TRBV28	CASSFQGLGNEQFF
-	-	TRBJ2-1	TRBV15	CATSRDRSTYNEQFF
-	once	TRBJ2-7	TRBV28	CASSFASGWEQYF
-	-	TRBJ2-1	TRBV6-6	CASSQPRIGQFF